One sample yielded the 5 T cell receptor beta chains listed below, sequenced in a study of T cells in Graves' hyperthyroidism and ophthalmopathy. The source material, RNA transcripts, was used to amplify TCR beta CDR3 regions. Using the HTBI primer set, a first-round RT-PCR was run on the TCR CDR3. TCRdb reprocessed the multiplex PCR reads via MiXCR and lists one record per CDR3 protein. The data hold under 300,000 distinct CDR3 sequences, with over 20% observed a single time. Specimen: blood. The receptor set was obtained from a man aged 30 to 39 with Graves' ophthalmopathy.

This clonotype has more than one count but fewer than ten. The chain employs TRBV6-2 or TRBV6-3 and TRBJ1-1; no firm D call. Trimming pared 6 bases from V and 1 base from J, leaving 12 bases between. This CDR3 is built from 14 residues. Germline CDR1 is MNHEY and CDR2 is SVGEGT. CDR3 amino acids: CASRGGQRNTEAFF. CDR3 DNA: TGTGCCAGCAGAGGTGGGCAGAGGAACACTGAAGCTTTCTTT.

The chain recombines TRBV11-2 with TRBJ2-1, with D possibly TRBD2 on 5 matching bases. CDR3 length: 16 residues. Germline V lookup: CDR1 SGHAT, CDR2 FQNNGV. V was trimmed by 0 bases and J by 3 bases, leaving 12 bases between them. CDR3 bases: TGTGCCAGCAGCTTAGATTTCCTAGCCAGCTACAATGAGCAGTTCTTC. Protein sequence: CASSLDFLASYNEQFF.

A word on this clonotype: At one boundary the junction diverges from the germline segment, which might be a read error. The CDR3 DNA sequence: TGCGGTGCTAGGACTAGCGGGAGCACAGATACGCAGTATTTT. Amino acid sequence: CGARTSGSTDTQYF. The gene calls are TRBV20-1 and TRBJ2-3, with 11 positions matching TRBD2. CDR3 length equals 14 residues. CDR1 is DFQATT, CDR2 SNEGSKA, per germline (reference sequence).

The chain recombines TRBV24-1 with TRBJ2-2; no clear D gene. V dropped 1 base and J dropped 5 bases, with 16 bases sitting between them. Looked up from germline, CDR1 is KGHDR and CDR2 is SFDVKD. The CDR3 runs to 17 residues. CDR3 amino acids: CATSDFFREDGTGELFF. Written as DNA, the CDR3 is TGTGCCACCAGTGATTTTTTCAGAGAGGACGGGACCGGGGAGCTGTTTTTT.

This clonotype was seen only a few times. The CDR3 spells CASSRTGVNTEAFF. Written as DNA, the CDR3 is TGTGCCAGCAGCCGGACAGGAGTGAACACTGAAGCTTTCTTT. The rearrangement uses TRBV7-9 and TRBJ1-1; 7 bases agree with TRBD1. CDR3 size: 14 residues. J was trimmed by 0 bases and V by 5 bases; bases with no gene match: 3. Germline V gene sequence: CDR1 SEHNR, CDR2 FQNEAQ (reference sequence).